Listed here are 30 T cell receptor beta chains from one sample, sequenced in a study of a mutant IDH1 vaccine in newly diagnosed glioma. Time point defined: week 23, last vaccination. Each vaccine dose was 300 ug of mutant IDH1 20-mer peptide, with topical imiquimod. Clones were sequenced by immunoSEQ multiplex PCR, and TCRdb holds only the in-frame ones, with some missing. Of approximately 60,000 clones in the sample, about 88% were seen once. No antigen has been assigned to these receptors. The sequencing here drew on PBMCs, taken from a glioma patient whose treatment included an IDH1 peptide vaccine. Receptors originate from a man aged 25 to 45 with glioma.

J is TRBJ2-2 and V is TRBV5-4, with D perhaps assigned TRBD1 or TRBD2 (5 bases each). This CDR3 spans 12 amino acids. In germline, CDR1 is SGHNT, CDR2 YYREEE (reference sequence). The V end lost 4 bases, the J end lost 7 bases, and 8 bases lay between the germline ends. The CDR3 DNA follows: TGTGCCAGCAGCCGGGGCTACGGGGAGCTGTTTTTT. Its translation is CASSRGYGELFF.

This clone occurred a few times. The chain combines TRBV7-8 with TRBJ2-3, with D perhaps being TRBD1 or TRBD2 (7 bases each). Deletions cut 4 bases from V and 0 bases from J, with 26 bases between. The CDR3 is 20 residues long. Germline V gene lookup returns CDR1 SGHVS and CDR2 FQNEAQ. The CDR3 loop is CASSSPGEGARLRSTDTQYF. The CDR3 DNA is TGTGCCAGCAGCTCTCCCGGGGAGGGGGCTAGACTTCGCAGCACAGATACGCAGTATTTT. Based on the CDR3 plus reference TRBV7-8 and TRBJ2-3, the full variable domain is GAGVSQSPRYKVAKRGQDVALRCDPISGHVSLFWYQQALGQGPEFLTYFQNEAQLDKSGLPSDRFFAERPEGSVSTLKIQRTQQEDSAVYLCASSSPGEGARLRSTDTQYFGPGTRLTVL.

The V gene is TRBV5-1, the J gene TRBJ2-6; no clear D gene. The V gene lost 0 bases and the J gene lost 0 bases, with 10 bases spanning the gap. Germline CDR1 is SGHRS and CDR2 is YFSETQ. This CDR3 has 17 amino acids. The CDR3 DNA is TGCGCCAGCAGCTTGGCCCGGGCGACCTCTGGGGCCAACGTCCTGACTTTC. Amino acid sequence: CASSLARATSGANVLTF.

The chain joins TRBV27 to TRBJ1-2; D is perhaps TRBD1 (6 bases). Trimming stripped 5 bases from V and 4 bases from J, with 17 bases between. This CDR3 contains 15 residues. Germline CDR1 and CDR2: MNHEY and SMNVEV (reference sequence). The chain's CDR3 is CASSQITGQTYGYTF. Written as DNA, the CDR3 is TGTGCCAGCAGTCAAATCACCGGACAGACCTATGGCTACACCTTC.

CDR3 bases: TGTGCCAGCAGCTTATCGACTCCCTATGATTATTCACCCCTCCACTTT. Translation gives CASSLSTPYDYSPLHF. The chain employs TRBV7-6 and TRBJ1-6; D unresolved. Trimming cost V 2 bases and J 8 bases, with 16 bases left between them. Germline assignment: CDR1 SGHVS and CDR2 FNYEAQ. This CDR3 has 16 residues.

CDR3 in amino acids: CASSAGRGIILSNQPQHF. DNA of the CDR3: TGTGCCAGCAGTGCGGGCAGAGGAATTATATTGAGCAATCAGCCCCAGCATTTT. The chain joins TRBV2 to TRBJ1-5; D gene unclear. The CDR3 length is 18 residues. V dropped 4 bases and J dropped 1 base, with 20 bases sitting between them. Germline CDR1 reads SNHLY; CDR2 reads FYNNEI.

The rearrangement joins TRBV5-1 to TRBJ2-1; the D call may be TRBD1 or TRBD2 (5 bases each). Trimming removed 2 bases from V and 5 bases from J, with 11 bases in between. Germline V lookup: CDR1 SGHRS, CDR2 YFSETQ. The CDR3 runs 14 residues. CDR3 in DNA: TGCGCCAGCAGCTTCCAGGGAGAGGACAATGAGCAGTTCTTC. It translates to CASSFQGEDNEQFF.

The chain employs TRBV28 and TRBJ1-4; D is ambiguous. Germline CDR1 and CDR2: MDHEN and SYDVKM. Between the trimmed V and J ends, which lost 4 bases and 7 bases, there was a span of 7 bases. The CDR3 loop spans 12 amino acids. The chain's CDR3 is CASSSRGEKLFF. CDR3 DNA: TGTGCCAGCAGTTCTCGAGGTGAAAAACTGTTTTTT.

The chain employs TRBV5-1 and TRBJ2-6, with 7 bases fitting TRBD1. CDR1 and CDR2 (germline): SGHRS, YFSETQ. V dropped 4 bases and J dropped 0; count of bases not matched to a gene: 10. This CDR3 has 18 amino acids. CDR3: CASSPSGQRLSGANVLTF. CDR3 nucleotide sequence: TGCGCCAGCAGCCCATCGGGACAGCGGCTCTCTGGGGCCAACGTCCTGACTTTC.

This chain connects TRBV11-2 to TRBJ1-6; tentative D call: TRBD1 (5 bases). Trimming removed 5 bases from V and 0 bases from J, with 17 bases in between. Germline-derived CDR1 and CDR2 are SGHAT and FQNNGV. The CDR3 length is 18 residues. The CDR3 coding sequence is TGTGCCAGCAGCCAGACCGGGACGGCAAGCTCCTATAATTCACCCCTCCACTTT. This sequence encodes CASSQTGTASSYNSPLHF.

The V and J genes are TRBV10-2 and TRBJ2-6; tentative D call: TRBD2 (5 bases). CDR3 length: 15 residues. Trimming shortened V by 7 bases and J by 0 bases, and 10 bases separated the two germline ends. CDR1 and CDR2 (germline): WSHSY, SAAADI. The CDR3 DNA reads TGCGCCAGCATAACCGCGGGCTCTGGGGCCAACGTCCTGACTTTC. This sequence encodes CASITAGSGANVLTF.

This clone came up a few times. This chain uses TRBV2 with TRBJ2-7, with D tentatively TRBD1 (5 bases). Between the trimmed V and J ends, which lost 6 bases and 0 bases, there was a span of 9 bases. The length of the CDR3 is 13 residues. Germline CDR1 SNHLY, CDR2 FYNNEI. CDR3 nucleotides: TGTGCCAGCAGGTCGACAGTCTCCTACGAGCAGTACTTC. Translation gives CASRSTVSYEQYF. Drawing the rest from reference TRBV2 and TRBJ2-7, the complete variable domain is EPEVTQTPSHQVTQMGQEVILRCVPISNHLYFYWYRQILGQKVEFLVSFYNNEISEKSEIFDDQFSVERPDGSNFTLKIRSTKLEDSAMYFCASRSTVSYEQYFGPGTRLTVT.

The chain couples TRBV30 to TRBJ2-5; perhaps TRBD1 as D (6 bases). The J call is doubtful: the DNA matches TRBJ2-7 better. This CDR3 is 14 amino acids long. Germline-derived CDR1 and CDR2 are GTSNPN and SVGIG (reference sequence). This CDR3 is CAWSVTGHSYEQYF. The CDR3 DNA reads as TGTGCCTGGAGTGTGACAGGCCACTCCTACGAGCAGTACTTC.

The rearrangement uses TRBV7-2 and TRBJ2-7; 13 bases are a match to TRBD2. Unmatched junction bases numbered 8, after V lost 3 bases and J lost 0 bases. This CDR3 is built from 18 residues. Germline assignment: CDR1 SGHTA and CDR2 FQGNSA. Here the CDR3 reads CASSFGTSGVRTSYEQYF. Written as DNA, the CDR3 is TGTGCCAGCAGCTTCGGGACTAGCGGGGTGCGAACCTCCTACGAGCAGTACTTC.

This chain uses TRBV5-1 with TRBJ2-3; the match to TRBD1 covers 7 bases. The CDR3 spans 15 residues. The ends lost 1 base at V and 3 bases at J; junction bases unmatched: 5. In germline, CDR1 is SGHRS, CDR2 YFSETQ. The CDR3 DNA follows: TGCGCCAGCAGCTTGAGGGTCAGGGGGACAGATACGCAGTATTTT. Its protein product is CASSLRVRGTDTQYF.

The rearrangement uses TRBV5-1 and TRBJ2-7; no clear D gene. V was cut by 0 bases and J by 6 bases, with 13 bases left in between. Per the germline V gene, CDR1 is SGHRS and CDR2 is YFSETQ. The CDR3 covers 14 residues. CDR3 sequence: CASSLGQRSVEQYF. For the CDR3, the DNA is TGCGCCAGCAGCTTGGGACAACGCAGCGTCGAGCAGTACTTC. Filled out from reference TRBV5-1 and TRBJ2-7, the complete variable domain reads KAGVTQTPRYLIKTRGQQVTLSCSPISGHRSVSWYQQTPGQGLQFLFEYFSETQRNKGNFPGRFSGRQFSNSRSEMNVSTLELGDSALYLCASSLGQRSVEQYFGPGTRLTVT.

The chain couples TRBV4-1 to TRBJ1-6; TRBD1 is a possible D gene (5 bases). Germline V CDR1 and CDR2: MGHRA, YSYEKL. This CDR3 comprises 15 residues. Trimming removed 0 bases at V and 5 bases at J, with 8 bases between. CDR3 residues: CASSQEAGNNSPLHF. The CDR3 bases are TGCGCCAGCAGCCAAGAAGCAGGGAATAATTCACCCCTCCACTTT.

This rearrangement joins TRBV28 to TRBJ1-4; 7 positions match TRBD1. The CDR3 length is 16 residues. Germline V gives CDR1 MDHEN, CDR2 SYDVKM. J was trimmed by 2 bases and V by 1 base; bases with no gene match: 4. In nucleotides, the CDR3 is TGTGCCAGCAGTTTATACCAGGGGGTGACTAATGAAAAACTGTTTTTT. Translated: CASSLYQGVTNEKLFF. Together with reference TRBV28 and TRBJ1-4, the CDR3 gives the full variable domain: DVKVTQSSRYLVKRTGEKVFLECVQDMDHENMFWYRQDPGLGLRLIYFSYDVKMKEKGDIPEGYSVSREKKERFSLILESASTNQTSMYLCASSLYQGVTNEKLFFGSGTQLSVL.

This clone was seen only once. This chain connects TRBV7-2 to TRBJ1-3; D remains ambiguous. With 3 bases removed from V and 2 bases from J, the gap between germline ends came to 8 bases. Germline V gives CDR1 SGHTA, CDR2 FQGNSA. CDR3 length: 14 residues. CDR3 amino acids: CASSLGMTGNTIYF. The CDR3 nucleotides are TGTGCCAGCAGCTTGGGAATGACTGGAAACACCATATATTTT.

The CDR3 sequence is CASSTAPGQYSNQPQHF. CDR3 nucleotide sequence: TGTGCCAGCTCAACTGCTCCGGGACAGTATAGCAATCAGCCCCAGCATTTT. The chain employs TRBV18 and TRBJ1-5; the match to TRBD1 covers 7 bases. Trimming took 5 bases from V and 0 from J; bases not matched to a gene: 10. The CDR3 consists of 17 residues. From germline, CDR1 is KGHSH and CDR2 LQKENI.

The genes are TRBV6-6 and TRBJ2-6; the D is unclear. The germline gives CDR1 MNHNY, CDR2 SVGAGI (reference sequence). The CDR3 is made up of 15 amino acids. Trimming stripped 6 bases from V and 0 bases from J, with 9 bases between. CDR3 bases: TGTGCCAGCAGGGACGTCAGCTCTGGGGCCAACGTCCTGACTTTC. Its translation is CASRDVSSGANVLTF.

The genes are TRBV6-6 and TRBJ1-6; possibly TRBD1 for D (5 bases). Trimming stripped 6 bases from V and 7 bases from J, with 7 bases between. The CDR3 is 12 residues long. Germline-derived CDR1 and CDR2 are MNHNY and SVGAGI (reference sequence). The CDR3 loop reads CASRTVNSPLHF. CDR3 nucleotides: TGTGCCAGCAGGACAGTCAATTCACCCCTCCACTTT.

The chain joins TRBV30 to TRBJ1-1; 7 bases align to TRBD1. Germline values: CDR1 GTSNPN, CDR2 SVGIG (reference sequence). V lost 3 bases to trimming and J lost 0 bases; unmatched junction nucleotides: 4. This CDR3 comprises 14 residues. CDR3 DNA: TGTGCCTGGAGCCGGGACAGCATGAACACTGAAGCTTTCTTT. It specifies CAWSRDSMNTEAFF.

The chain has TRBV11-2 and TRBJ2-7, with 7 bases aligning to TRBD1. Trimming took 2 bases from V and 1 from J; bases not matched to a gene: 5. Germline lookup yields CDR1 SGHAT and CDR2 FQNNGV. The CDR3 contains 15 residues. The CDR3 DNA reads TGTGCCAGCAGCTTAAGCCCGACAGGGTCCTACGAGCAGTACTTC. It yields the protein CASSLSPTGSYEQYF.

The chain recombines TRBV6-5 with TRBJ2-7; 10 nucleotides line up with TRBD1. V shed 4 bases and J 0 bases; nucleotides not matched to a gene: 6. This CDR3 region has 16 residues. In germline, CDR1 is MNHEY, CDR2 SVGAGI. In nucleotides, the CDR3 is TGTGCCAGCAGTTCCTCCGGGACAGGGGTCTCCTACGAGCAGTACTTC. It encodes CASSSSGTGVSYEQYF.

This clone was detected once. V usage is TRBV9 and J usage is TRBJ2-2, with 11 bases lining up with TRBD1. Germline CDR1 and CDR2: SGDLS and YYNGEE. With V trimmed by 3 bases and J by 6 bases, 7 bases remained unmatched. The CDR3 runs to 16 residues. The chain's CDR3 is CASSASGQGASGELFF. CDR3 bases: TGTGCCAGCAGCGCGAGTGGACAGGGGGCGTCCGGGGAGCTGTTTTTT.

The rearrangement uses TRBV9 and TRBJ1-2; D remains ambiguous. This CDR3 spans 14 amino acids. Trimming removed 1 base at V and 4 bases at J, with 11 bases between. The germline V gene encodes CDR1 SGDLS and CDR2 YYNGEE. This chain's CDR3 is CASSVTDRLYGYTF. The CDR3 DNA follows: TGTGCCAGCAGCGTAACAGATCGGCTCTATGGCTACACCTTC.

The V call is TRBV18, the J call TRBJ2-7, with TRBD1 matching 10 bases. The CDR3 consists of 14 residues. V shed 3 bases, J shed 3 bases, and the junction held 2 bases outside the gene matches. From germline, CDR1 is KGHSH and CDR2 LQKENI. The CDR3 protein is CASSPRTGGYEQYF. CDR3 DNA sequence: TGTGCCAGCTCACCTCGGACAGGGGGCTACGAGCAGTACTTC.

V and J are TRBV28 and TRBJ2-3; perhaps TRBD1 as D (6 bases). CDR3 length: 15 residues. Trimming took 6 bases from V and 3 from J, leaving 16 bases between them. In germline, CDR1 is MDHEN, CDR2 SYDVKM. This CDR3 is CASRVTGLGTDTQYF. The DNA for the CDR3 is TGTGCCAGCAGGGTTACAGGGCTGGGTACAGATACGCAGTATTTT. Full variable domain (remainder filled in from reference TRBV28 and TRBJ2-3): DVKVTQSSRYLVKRTGEKVFLECVQDMDHENMFWYRQDPGLGLRLIYFSYDVKMKEKGDIPEGYSVSREKKERFSLILESASTNQTSMYLCASRVTGLGTDTQYFGPGTRLTVL.

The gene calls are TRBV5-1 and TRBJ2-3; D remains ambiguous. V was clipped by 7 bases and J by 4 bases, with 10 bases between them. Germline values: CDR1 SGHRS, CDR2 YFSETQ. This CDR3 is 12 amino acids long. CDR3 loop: CASAAQADTQYF. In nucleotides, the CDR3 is TGCGCCAGCGCCGCCCAGGCAGATACGCAGTATTTT.